The 19 T cell receptor beta chains listed next were all sequenced from one sample in a study of blood T cell repertoires in COVID-19 (TCRdb year 2020). Receptor amplification or capture employed the immunoSEQ multiplex PCR assay. Held by TCRdb, this immuneACCESS table contains in-frame sequences only and omits some clones. Under half of the omission traces to an unresolved V gene where checked; the cause of the rest is unknown. For this sample there are about 240,000 clones; 82% appear just once. 9.5% to 15% of the sample rests with the top ten. Sequenced sample: peripheral blood. The source is a woman aged 55-75 years with active or convalescent COVID-19.

V gene TRBV5-6 combines with J gene TRBJ1-6; 10 bases are shared with TRBD1. CDR1 SGHDT and CDR2 YYEEEE come from the germline V gene. The CDR3 loop spans 15 amino acids. V trimming: 4 bases; J trimming: 6 bases; junction bases outside the gene matches: 4. The CDR3 sequence: CASSLGQGINSPLHF. The DNA for the CDR3 is TGTGCCAGCAGCCTGGGACAGGGGATTAATTCACCCCTCCACTTT.

This clone was detected only once. This chain uses TRBV6-2 or TRBV6-3 with TRBJ1-2, with TRBD1 identical over 10 bases. This CDR3 is 14 amino acids long. With V trimmed by 6 bases and J by 8 bases, 9 bases remained unmatched. Looked up from germline, CDR1 is MNHEY and CDR2 is SVGEGT. CDR3 bases: TGTGCCAGCAGCCCCGACAGGGGGCCTTGGGGCTACACCTTC. Translating it yields CASSPDRGPWGYTF.

The chain carries TRBV6-5 and TRBJ1-6; D unclear. Germline V CDR1 and CDR2: MNHEY, SVGAGI. The CDR3 consists of 15 residues. The V end was cut by 6 bases, the J end by 4 bases, with 13 bases between. The DNA for the CDR3 is TGTGCCAGCAGGCGCGGAGAGGAGTATAATTCACCCCTCCACTTT. Its protein product is CASRRGEEYNSPLHF.

The rearrangement joins TRBV11-2 to TRBJ1-4; D remains ambiguous. Germline V gene sequence: CDR1 SGHAT, CDR2 FQNNGV. Trimming left V 5 bases short and J 0 bases short, with 7 bases between. This CDR3 has 14 residues. The CDR3 sequence: CASSLSATNEKLFF. The CDR3 DNA follows: TGTGCCAGCAGCCTCTCCGCAACTAATGAAAAACTGTTTTTT.

The rearrangement joins TRBV2 to TRBJ2-1, with a weak D call TRBD2 (5 bases). The CDR3 consists of 12 residues. Deletions cut 6 bases from V and 7 bases from J, with 10 bases between. Germline V CDR1 and CDR2: SNHLY, FYNNEI. CDR3 sequence (DNA): TGTGCCAGCAGCAAGAGGGAGAATGAGCAGTTCTTC. It specifies CASSKRENEQFF.

This sequence joins TRBV19 and TRBJ2-3; 8 nucleotides line up with TRBD1. CDR1 is LNHDA and CDR2 is SQIVND in the germline V gene (reference sequence). The V segment lost 1 base and the J segment 6 bases; nucleotides outside the gene matches: 12. The length of the CDR3 is 17 residues. CDR3 residues: CASSIGQWDRIVDTQYF. CDR3 DNA sequence: TGTGCCAGTAGTATAGGGCAATGGGACAGGATAGTGGATACGCAGTATTTT.

This chain uses TRBV9 with TRBJ2-4; tentatively, D is TRBD1 (5 bases). V lost 0 bases and J 8 bases, leaving 12 bases between the germline ends. CDR1 and CDR2 from the germline V gene are SGDLS and YYNGEE. The CDR3 is 14 residues long. The CDR3 DNA sequence: TGTGCCAGCAGCGTAGGGGGCGGAAGGGACATTCAGTACTTC. It encodes CASSVGGGRDIQYF. The complete variable domain, with remaining parts taken from reference TRBV9 and TRBJ2-4, reads DSGVTQTPKHLITATGQRVTLRCSPRSGDLSVYWYQQSLDQGLQFLIQYYNGEERAKGNILERFSAQQFPDLHSELNLSSLELGDSALYFCASSVGGGRDIQYFGAGTRLSVL.

The chain has TRBV24-1 and TRBJ1-1; no reliable D call. CDR1 is KGHDR and CDR2 is SFDVKD in the germline V gene. The CDR3 is 14 amino acids. The V end was cut by 6 bases, the J end by 7 bases, with 17 bases between. CDR3 residues: CATSWARGRDEAFF. CDR3 sequence (DNA): TGTGCCACCAGTTGGGCCCGTGGGCGGGATGAAGCTTTCTTT.

The chain uses TRBV27 and TRBJ1-1; D is perhaps TRBD1 (6 bases). The CDR3 extends over 17 amino acids. Germline CDR1 MNHEY, CDR2 SMNVEV (reference sequence). The V end lost 3 bases, the J end lost 4 bases, and 21 bases lay between the germline ends. The CDR3 DNA follows: TGTGCCAGCAGTTTCCGATCCTCCTTCAGGGGTGGCACTGAAGCTTTCTTT. Translating gives CASSFRSSFRGGTEAFF.

The chain recombines TRBV6-5 with TRBJ1-4; 10 positions agree with TRBD1. The CDR3 runs 14 residues. V shed 6 bases, J shed 7 bases, and the junction held 5 bases outside the gene matches. In germline, CDR1 is MNHEY, CDR2 SVGAGI. The CDR3 loop reads CASRLGQGSEKLFF. DNA of the CDR3: TGTGCCAGCAGATTGGGACAGGGGAGTGAAAAACTGTTTTTT.

The genes are TRBV9 and TRBJ1-2, with 12 bases lining up with TRBD1. V was pared by 3 bases and J by 8 bases, with 8 bases of the junction left unmatched. Germline CDR1 reads SGDLS; CDR2 reads YYNGEE. The CDR3 loop spans 15 amino acids. CDR3 residues: CASSAGTGGFRGYTF. The CDR3 DNA reads TGTGCCAGCAGCGCCGGGACAGGGGGCTTCCGGGGCTACACCTTC. Supplemented by reference TRBV9 and TRBJ1-2, the full variable domain reads DSGVTQTPKHLITATGQRVTLRCSPRSGDLSVYWYQQSLDQGLQFLIQYYNGEERAKGNILERFSAQQFPDLHSELNLSSLELGDSALYFCASSAGTGGFRGYTFGSGTRLTVV.

This chain joins TRBV18 and TRBJ2-1, with D unresolved. The CDR3 is made up of 11 amino acids. Trimming removed 6 bases at V and 7 bases at J, with 7 bases between. Germline CDR1 and CDR2: KGHSH and LQKENI. The CDR3 region is CASSTRNEQFF. The CDR3 nucleotides are TGTGCCAGCTCCACCAGAAATGAGCAGTTCTTC.

This clone was counted once. V gene TRBV4-1 combines with J gene TRBJ1-2; no reliable D call. Germline V gene data show CDR1 as MGHRA and CDR2 as YSYEKL. There are 14 residues in the CDR3. V was shortened by 0 bases and J by 4 bases, with 9 bases between the two germline ends. Here the CDR3 DNA reads TGCGCCAGCAGCCAAGATAGCGCGACCTATGGCTACACCTTC. This sequence encodes CASSQDSATYGYTF.

The rearrangement links TRBV18 to TRBJ1-2, with 10 bases that match TRBD1. V gave up 2 bases and J gave up 4 bases; unmatched junction bases: 10. This CDR3 contains 17 residues. Germline V gene lookup returns CDR1 KGHSH and CDR2 LQKENI. CDR3 residues: CASSPSGTGAYGYGYTF. Here the CDR3 DNA reads TGTGCCAGCTCACCATCCGGGACAGGGGCCTACGGCTATGGCTACACCTTC.

The chain links TRBV18 to TRBJ1-2; 10 bases are a match to TRBD1. The J segment lost 4 bases and the V segment lost 5 bases, leaving 7 bases of the junction unmatched. The CDR3 has 15 residues. CDR1 KGHSH and CDR2 LQKENI come from the germline V gene. The DNA of the CDR3 is TGTGCCAGCTCAGCCCGGGACAGGGGAGGCTATGGCTACACCTTC. Translating it yields CASSARDRGGYGYTF. Together with reference TRBV18 and TRBJ1-2, the CDR3 gives the full variable domain: NAGVMQNPRHLVRRRGQEARLRCSPMKGHSHVYWYRQLPEEGLKFMVYLQKENIIDESGMPKERFSAEFPKEGPSILRIQQVVRGDSAAYFCASSARDRGGYGYTFGSGTRLTVV.

The CDR3 is CASSQGQGAKKYF. CDR3 DNA: TGTGCCAGCAGCCAGGGACAGGGCGCGAAGAAGTACTTC. The chain carries TRBV3-1 (or the pseudogene TRBV3-2) and TRBJ2-7; TRBD1 agrees at 9 bases. With 3 bases clipped from V and 11 bases from J, the junction kept 8 bases outside the gene matches. The CDR3 covers 13 residues. Germline V CDR1 and CDR2: LGHDT, YNNKEL (reference sequence).

The CDR3 DNA sequence: TGTGCCAGCAGCTTATTCGGGGTGTGGAACGAGCAGTACTTC. It encodes CASSLFGVWNEQYF. V usage is TRBV7-2 and J usage is TRBJ2-7; maybe TRBD2 (5 bases). V was trimmed by 2 bases and J by 5 bases, leaving 13 bases between them. This CDR3 has 14 amino acids. From germline, CDR1 is SGHTA and CDR2 FQGNSA.

V gene TRBV5-4 combines with J gene TRBJ2-1; TRBD2 matches 9 bases. The CDR3 covers 13 residues. Germline CDR1 and CDR2: SGHNT and YYREEE (reference sequence). V was clipped by 4 bases and J by 6 bases; unmatched bases: 2. DNA for the CDR3: TGTGCCAGCAGCCTAGCGGGGACCAATGAGCAGTTCTTC. Its translation is CASSLAGTNEQFF.

The chain is built from TRBV10-2 and TRBJ1-5, with a possible D match to TRBD1 (5 bases). Germline CDR1 reads WSHSY; CDR2 reads SAAADI. This CDR3 is built from 15 residues. Deletions cut 3 bases from V and 3 bases from J, with 12 bases between. CDR3 residues: CASSDRGAVNQPQHF. CDR3 sequence (DNA): TGCGCCAGCAGTGATCGCGGGGCCGTCAATCAGCCCCAGCATTTT.